A selection of T cell receptor beta chains follows, all from one sample in a study of T cells in Graves' hyperthyroidism and ophthalmopathy. A single record per CDR3 protein comes from TCRdb applying MiXCR to the multiplex PCR reads. The sample contains 560,000 or so distinct CDR3 sequences, 46% of which appear only once. The specimen was peripheral blood or thyroid tissue (not recorded which). These receptors came from a woman aged 18-29 years with Graves' hyperthyroidism. Both conserved end residues are part of each CDR3. D genes are given only for firm matches. Size is omitted from some rows. Given values are once, few, many or a class for expanded clones.

>TRBV7-9|TRBJ1-2|TRBD1|.
TGTGCCAGCAGCCGACAGGACAGGTCTTATGGCTACACCTTC
CASSRQDRSYGYTF
>TRBV7-9|TRBJ2-7|.|few
TGTGCCAGCAGCCATTCGGCCAGAGACGAGCAGTACTTC
CASSHSARDEQYF
>TRBV7-3|TRBJ1-1|.|few
TGTGCCAGCAGCTTAGGAGACGGCTCCTACACTGAAGCTTTCTTT
CASSLGDGSYTEAFF
>TRBV25-1|TRBJ1-1|.|.
TGTGCCAGCAGTCCAATGGGGTGGAACACTGAAGCTTTCTTT
CASSPMGWNTEAFF
>TRBV29-1|TRBJ1-3|.|.
TGCAGCCAAGCGGGGGGAGGAGGAAACACCATATATTTT
CSQAGGGGNTIYF
>TRBV7-2|TRBJ1-1|.|few
TGTGCCAGCAGTTTTCGTGCGCCAACTGAAGCTTTCTTT
CASSFRAPTEAFF
>TRBV29-1|TRBJ2-7|.|.
TGCAGCGCTATGACCGGGACCCAACCCTACGAGCAGTACTTC
CSAMTGTQPYEQYF
>TRBV7-2|TRBJ2-7|TRBD2|few
TGTGCCAGCAGTTTTCGGGAGGACGAGCAGTACTTC
CASSFREDEQYF
>TRBV20-1|TRBJ2-5|.|.
TGCAGTGCTATAAGCCTATTGCAAGAGGCCCAGTACTTC
CSAISLLQEAQYF
>TRBV20-1|TRBJ2-5|TRBD2|.
TGCAGTGCCCACCGACTAGCGGGCGTGGGGGAGACCCAGTACTTC
CSAHRLAGVGETQYF
>TRBV15|TRBJ1-1|.|.
TGTGCCAGCAGTTCCTTGGGGGCGCCGCTCACTGAAGCTTTCTTT
CASSSLGAPLTEAFF
>TRBV20-1|TRBJ2-7|.|few
TGCAGTGCTAGAGACCCCATTGGGACCTACGGGCAGTACTTC
CSARDPIGTYGQYF
>TRBV10-3|TRBJ1-1|.|.
TGTGCCACCGTTCCCAGGGAGGGGGGGTACACTGAAGCTTTCTTT
CATVPREGGYTEAFF
>TRBV2|TRBJ1-5|.|many
TGTGCCAGCACGAATCGACAATCCACTCAGCCCCAGCATTTT
CASTNRQSTQPQHF
>TRBV29-1|TRBJ2-5|TRBD2|.
TGCAGCGTTATAGCCGGGACTAGCACGGAGACCCAGTACTTC
CSVIAGTSTETQYF
>TRBV2|TRBJ1-5|.|.
TGTGCCAGCAGTGCGAGCAGGCCTGAGACCCAGCATTTT
CASSASRPETQHF
>TRBV24-1|TRBJ2-7|.|.
TGTGCCACCAGTGATTCCGCACCGGGACACGAGCAGTACTTC
CATSDSAPGHEQYF
>TRBV7-9|TRBJ1-2|.|.
TGTGCCAGCAGCTTTTACGTCGGCCGAGCACCTTATGGCTACACCTTC
CASSFYVGRAPYGYTF
>TRBV10-3|TRBJ1-2|.|many
TGTGCCATCAGTGAGTCGCTGGGGTACTATGGCTACACCTTC
CAISESLGYYGYTF
>TRBV7-3|TRBJ1-6|.|.
TGTGCCAGCAGCTCCGGACAGCCTAGGACACCCCTCCACTTT
CASSSGQPRTPLHF
>TRBV29-1|TRBJ2-5|.|.
TGCAGCCCTTACGGTTCGGTTACCAAGAAGACCCAGTACTTC
CSPYGSVTKKTQYF
>TRBV7-9|TRBJ1-1|.|many
TGTGCCAGCAGGGCGATGGACACTGAAGCTTTCTTT
CASRAMDTEAFF
>TRBV7-2|TRBJ2-6|.|few
TGTGCCAGCAGCCAATTGCAAGACTCTGGGGCCAACGTCCTGACTTTC
CASSQLQDSGANVLTF
>TRBV10-3|TRBJ1-1|.|.
TGTGCCAGCAGTTACCCCGCCGGGACCGAAGCTTTCTTT
CASSYPAGTEAFF
>TRBV14|TRBJ1-5|.|few
TGTGCCAGCAGCCATGACCGGCTTGGCAATCAGCCCCAGCATTTT
CASSHDRLGNQPQHF
>TRBV5-8|TRBJ1-2|.|few
TGTGCCAGCAGCTTGTTTCTCGGGGTCAACTATGGCTACACCTTC
CASSLFLGVNYGYTF
>TRBV15|TRBJ1-2|.|.
TGTGCCACCAGCAGAGATGGGCAGGCCTACACCTTC
CATSRDGQAYTF
>TRBV10-3|TRBJ1-4|.|.
TGTGCCATCAGTGATTTGGGCAATGAAAAACTGTTTTTT
CAISDLGNEKLFF
>TRBV2|TRBJ1-2|.|many
TGTGCCAGCAGTTTGCGGCAGAGCTATGGCTACACCTTC
CASSLRQSYGYTF